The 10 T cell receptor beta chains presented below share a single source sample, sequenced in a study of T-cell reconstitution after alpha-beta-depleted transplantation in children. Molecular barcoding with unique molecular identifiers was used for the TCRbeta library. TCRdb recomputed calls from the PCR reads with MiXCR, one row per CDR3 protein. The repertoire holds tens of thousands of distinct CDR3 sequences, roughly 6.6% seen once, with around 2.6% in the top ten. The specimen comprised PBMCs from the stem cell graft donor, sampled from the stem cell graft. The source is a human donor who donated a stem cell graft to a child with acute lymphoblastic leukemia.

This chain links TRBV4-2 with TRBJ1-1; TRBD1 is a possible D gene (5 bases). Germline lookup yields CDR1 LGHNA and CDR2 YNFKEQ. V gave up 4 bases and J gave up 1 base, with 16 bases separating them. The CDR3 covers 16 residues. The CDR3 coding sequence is TGTGCCAGCAGCCTATCTGCTGGACACCCGAACACTGAAGCTTTCTTT. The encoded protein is CASSLSAGHPNTEAFF.

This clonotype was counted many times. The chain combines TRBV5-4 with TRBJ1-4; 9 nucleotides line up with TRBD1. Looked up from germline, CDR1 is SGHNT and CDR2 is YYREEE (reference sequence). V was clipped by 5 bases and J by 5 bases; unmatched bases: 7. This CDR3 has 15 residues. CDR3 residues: CASRQTGTGNEKLFF. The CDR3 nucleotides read TGTGCCAGCAGACAAACCGGGACAGGGAATGAAAAACTGTTTTTT.

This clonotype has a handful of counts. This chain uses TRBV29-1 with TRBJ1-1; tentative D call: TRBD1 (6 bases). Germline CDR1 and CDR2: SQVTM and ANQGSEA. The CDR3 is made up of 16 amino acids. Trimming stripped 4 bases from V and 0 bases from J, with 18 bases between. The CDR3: CSVGGEQGAMNTEAFF. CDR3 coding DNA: TGCAGCGTTGGGGGAGAACAGGGCGCGATGAACACTGAAGCTTTCTTT. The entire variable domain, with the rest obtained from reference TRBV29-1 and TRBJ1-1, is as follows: SAVISQKPSRDICQRGTSLTIQCQVDSQVTMMFWYRQQPGQSLTLIATANQGSEATYESGFVIDKFPISRPNLTFSTLTVSNMSPEDSSIYLCSVGGEQGAMNTEAFFGQGTRLTVV.

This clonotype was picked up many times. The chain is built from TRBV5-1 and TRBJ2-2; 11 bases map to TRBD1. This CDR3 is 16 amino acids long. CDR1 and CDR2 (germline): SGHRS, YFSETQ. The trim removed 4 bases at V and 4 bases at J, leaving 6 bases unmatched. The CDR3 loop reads CASSKDRGRSTGELFF. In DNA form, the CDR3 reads TGCGCCAGCAGCAAGGACAGGGGGCGAAGCACCGGGGAGCTGTTTTTT.

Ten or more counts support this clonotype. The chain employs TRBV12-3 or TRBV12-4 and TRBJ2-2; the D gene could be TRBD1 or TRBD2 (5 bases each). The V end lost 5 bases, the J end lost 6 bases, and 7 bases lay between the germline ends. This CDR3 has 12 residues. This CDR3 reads CASSRDAGELFF. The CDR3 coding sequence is TGTGCCAGCAGTAGGGACGCCGGGGAGCTGTTTTTT.

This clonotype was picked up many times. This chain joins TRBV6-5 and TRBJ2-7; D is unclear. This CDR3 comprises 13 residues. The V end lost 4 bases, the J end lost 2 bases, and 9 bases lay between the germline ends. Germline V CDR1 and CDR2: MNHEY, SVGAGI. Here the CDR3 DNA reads TGTGCCAGCAGTTCTGGGATCCCCTACGAGCAGTACTTC. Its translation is CASSSGIPYEQYF.

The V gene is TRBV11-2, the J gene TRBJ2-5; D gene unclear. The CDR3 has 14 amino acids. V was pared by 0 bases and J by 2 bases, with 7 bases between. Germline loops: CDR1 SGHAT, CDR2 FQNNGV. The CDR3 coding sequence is TGTGCCAGCAGCTTAGAGGTCCTACAAGAGACCCAGTACTTC. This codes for CASSLEVLQETQYF.

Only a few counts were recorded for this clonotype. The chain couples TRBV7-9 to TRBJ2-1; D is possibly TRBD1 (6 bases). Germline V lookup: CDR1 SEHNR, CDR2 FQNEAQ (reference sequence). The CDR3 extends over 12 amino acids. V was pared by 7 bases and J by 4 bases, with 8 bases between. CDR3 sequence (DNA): TGTGCCAGCATTGACAGGTACAATGAGCAGTTCTTC. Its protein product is CASIDRYNEQFF.

The CDR3 DNA follows: TGCAGTGCTCTTACCCCCCCGGGATCTATCGATGAGCAGTTCTTC. Translation gives CSALTPPGSIDEQFF. This sequence joins TRBV20-1 and TRBJ2-1; D is perhaps TRBD2 (5 bases). The CDR3 is 15 amino acids. V lost 5 bases, J lost 8 bases, and 22 bases lay in between. Germline assignment: CDR1 DFQATT and CDR2 SNEGSKA (reference sequence).

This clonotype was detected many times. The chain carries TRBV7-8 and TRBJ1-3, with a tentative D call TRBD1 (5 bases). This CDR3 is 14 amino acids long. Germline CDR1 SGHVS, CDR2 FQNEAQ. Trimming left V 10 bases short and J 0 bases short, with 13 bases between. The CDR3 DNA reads TGTGCCACAACAGGTTTTCGCTCTGGAAACACCATATATTTT. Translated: CATTGFRSGNTIYF.